These T cell receptor beta chains were read from a single sample in a study of cytomegalovirus exposure and HLA in healthy donors. Clones were sequenced by immunoSEQ multiplex PCR, and TCRdb holds only the in-frame ones, with some missing. Counted here are 100,000 to 150,000 clones, approximately 77% occurring once; the ten biggest clones make up 4% to 5%. Sequencing was carried out using PBMCs. The receptors originated from a man in his fifties in good health and CMV-seropositive. Each CDR3 is given with its conserved first and last residue. D genes are given only for firm matches. Part of the rows lack a size; the others show once, few, many or a class for expanded clones.

d_call clone_size j_call v_call cdr3_aa cdr3_nt
TRBD2 - TRBJ2-2 TRBV4-1 CASRPGLAEITGELFF TGCGCCAGCAGACCGGGACTAGCGGAGATCACCGGGGAGCTGTTTTTT
- - TRBJ2-5 TRBV29-1 CSVVEGMETQYF TGCAGCGTTGTGGAGGGAATGGAGACCCAGTACTTC
- once TRBJ1-1 TRBV19 CASSIDLRATEAFF TGTGCCAGTAGTATAGATCTCAGGGCCACTGAAGCTTTCTTT
- - TRBJ1-1 TRBV15 CATSRGGQGNTEAFF TGTGCCACCAGCAGAGGGGGCCAGGGAAACACTGAAGCTTTCTTT
TRBD1 - TRBJ2-3 TRBV5-4 CASSPPGQGANTQYF TGTGCCAGCAGCCCCCCGGGACAGGGGGCGAATACGCAGTATTTT
- - TRBJ1-5 TRBV15 CATALVRGPQHF TGTGCCACCGCCCTGGTTCGGGGGCCCCAGCATTTT
- - TRBJ1-1 TRBV7-9 CASSFQGQTNTEAFF TGTGCCAGCAGCTTTCAGGGACAAACGAACACTGAAGCTTTCTTT
TRBD1 - TRBJ2-7 TRBV9 CASSEQGGSYEQYF TGTGCCAGCAGCGAACAGGGGGGCTCCTACGAGCAGTACTTC
- - TRBJ1-5 TRBV30 CAWSVGAVNQPQHF TGTGCCTGGAGTGTAGGGGCAGTGAATCAGCCCCAGCATTTT
- - TRBJ1-3 TRBV9 CASSPLQFPSGNTIYF TGTGCCAGCAGCCCTCTTCAGTTCCCCTCTGGAAACACCATATATTTT
- - TRBJ2-3 TRBV18 CASSFGQLGTDTQYF TGTGCCAGCTCATTCGGACAGCTAGGGACAGATACGCAGTATTTT
TRBD2 few TRBJ2-3 TRBV6-1 CASSEGLAGGGGGTQYF TGTGCCAGCAGTGAGGGACTAGCGGGAGGGGGGGGAGGTACGCAGTATTTT
- - TRBJ1-1 TRBV2 CASSKEGLFGNTEAFF TGTGCCAGCAGTAAGGAGGGCTTATTCGGGAACACTGAAGCTTTCTTT
- - TRBJ1-6 TRBV5-6 CASSSGGVINSPLHF TGTGCCAGCAGCTCGGGGGGCGTTATTAATTCACCCCTCCACTTT
- - TRBJ1-4 TRBV5-1 CASRLQRGGDEKLFF TGCGCCAGCAGGCTTCAGCGGGGGGGGGATGAAAAACTGTTTTTT
- - TRBJ1-5 TRBV4-2 CASSQGSRSGINQPQHF TGTGCCAGCAGCCAAGGCTCAAGGAGCGGTATCAATCAGCCCCAGCATTTT
- - TRBJ1-1 TRBV6-5 CASSSRGGATNTEAFF TGTGCCAGCAGTTCCCGCGGAGGGGCCACTAACACTGAAGCTTTCTTT
TRBD1 - TRBJ1-4 TRBV2 CASGKGTGAPNEKLFF TGTGCCAGCGGGAAGGGGACAGGGGCCCCCAATGAAAAACTGTTTTTT
TRBD2 once TRBJ2-1 TRBV25-1 CASSRTSGGYNEQFF TGTGCCAGCAGCCGAACTAGCGGGGGGTACAATGAGCAGTTCTTC
- - TRBJ1-1 TRBV2 CASSDRGYTEAFF TGTGCCAGCAGTGATCGGGGGTACACTGAAGCTTTCTTT
- - TRBJ2-7 TRBV5-6 CASSSPGALQYEQYF TGTGCCAGCAGCTCCCCAGGGGCCCTTCAGTACGAGCAGTACTTC
- few TRBJ2-7 TRBV12-5 CASGGGARSYEQYF TGTGCTAGTGGCGGCGGAGCCCGCTCCTACGAGCAGTACTTC
TRBD1 - TRBJ1-2 TRBV6-5 CASSRGTAPNGYTF TGTGCCAGCAGCCGAGGGACAGCCCCGAATGGCTACACCTTC
- - TRBJ1-2 TRBV9 CASSVNQGSYGYTF TGTGCCAGCAGCGTAAACCAGGGAAGCTATGGCTACACCTTC
- - TRBJ2-3 TRBV9 CASTLGSTDTQYF TGTGCCAGCACACTAGGAAGCACAGATACGCAGTATTTT
TRBD1 - TRBJ1-5 TRBV2 CASSVGQGAQPQHF TGTGCCAGCAGTGTAGGACAGGGGGCTCAGCCCCAGCATTTT
- - TRBJ2-7 TRBV7-2 CASSPEPGLQYF TGTGCCAGCAGCCCGGAGCCGGGACTTCAGTACTTC
- - TRBJ2-7 TRBV7-9 CASSTNRARQYF TGTGCCAGCAGCACCAACAGGGCAAGGCAGTACTTC
- - TRBJ2-3 TRBV15 CATSRDPGDTQYF TGTGCCACCAGCAGAGATCCGGGGGATACGCAGTATTTT
TRBD2 - TRBJ2-7 TRBV27 CASSLLTSAQPNEQYF TGTGCCAGCAGTTTACTGACTAGCGCCCAACCCAACGAGCAGTACTTC
- - TRBJ1-6 TRBV7-2 CASSLERNSPLHF TGTGCCAGCAGCTTGGAGCGTAATTCCCCCCTCCACTTT
- - TRBJ1-3 TRBV4-1 CATLGAGPSGNTIYF TGCGCCACCCTTGGGGCAGGGCCCTCTGGAAACACCATATATTTT
- few TRBJ2-4 TRBV9 CASSPSQQGWSKNIQYF TGTGCCAGCAGCCCCTCTCAACAGGGATGGTCCAAAAACATTCAGTACTTC
- - TRBJ2-7 TRBV11-2 CASSFIGYEQYF TGTGCCAGCAGCTTTATCGGCTACGAGCAGTACTTC
- - TRBJ1-2 TRBV27 CASMATDGYNYGYTF TGTGCCAGCATGGCCACCGACGGGTACAACTATGGCTACACCTTC
TRBD1 - TRBJ2-7 TRBV25-1 CASSHRTGPYEQYF TGTGCCAGCAGTCACAGGACAGGCCCCTACGAGCAGTACTTC
- - TRBJ1-1 TRBV10-2 CASKVQGGSTEAFF TGCGCCAGCAAAGTACAGGGAGGGAGCACTGAAGCTTTCTTT
TRBD1 - TRBJ1-3 TRBV4-3 CASSQDRQGGNTIYF TGCGCCAGCAGCCAAGATCGACAGGGCGGAAACACCATATATTTT
- - TRBJ2-5 TRBV7-2 CASSSSRETQYF TGTGCCAGCAGCTCTAGTAGAGAGACCCAGTACTTC